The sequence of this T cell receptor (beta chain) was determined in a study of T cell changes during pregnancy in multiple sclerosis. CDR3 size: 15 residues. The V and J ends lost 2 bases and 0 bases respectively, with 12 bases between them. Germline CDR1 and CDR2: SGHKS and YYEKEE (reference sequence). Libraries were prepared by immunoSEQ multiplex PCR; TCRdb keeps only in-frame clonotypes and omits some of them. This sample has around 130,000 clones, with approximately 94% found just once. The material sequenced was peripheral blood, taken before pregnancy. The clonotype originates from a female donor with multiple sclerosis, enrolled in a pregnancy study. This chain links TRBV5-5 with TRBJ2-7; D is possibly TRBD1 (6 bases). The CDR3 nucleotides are TGTGCCAGCAGCTTCACAGGGTTAAACTCCTACGAGCAGTACTTC. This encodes CASSFTGLNSYEQYF.